This entry is about one T cell receptor beta chain. This clone was seen ten or more times. It lacks a known antigen. Per-base quality was not reported, and no clone a single base away is much larger than it. The sample's treatment or condition label is to be understood as: about 20 received Ad26.COV2.S at low or high dose, single or two shots; 5 received placebo; per-sample allocation not given. Repertoires of vaccine and placebo recipients were sequenced from samples taken on day 63 after the first injection. In Cohort 1b, 25 to 30 adults aged 18-55 years were enrolled at a single site in Boston, USA, between 29 July and 7 August 2020. Ad26.COV2.S consisted of a replication-incompetent adenovirus type 26 vector by which a prefusion-stabilized SARS-CoV-2 spike protein from the original Wuhan strain was expressed. The immunoSEQ Assay was the method used to sequence TCRbeta CDR3 regions. After extraction, genomic DNA underwent amplification by bias-controlled multiplex PCR, followed by high-throughput sequencing. On the authors' methods: To quantify the absolute abundance of each unique TCRbeta CDR3 region, sequences were collapsed and filtered. Usable DNA was measured by amplifying reference genes present in all nucleated cells, and TCRbeta template counts were normalized to that usable DNA to estimate T cell fraction. Repertoire TCRs were annotated as SARS-CoV-2-specific when V gene, CDR3 amino acid sequence and J gene were exactly matched to a known reactive TCR set. The reference SARS-CoV-2 TCR set was obtained from MIRA and was filtered for enrichment in COVID-19-positive ImmuneCODE repertoires, whereby public or cross-reactive TCRs were removed. Based on the MIRA antigens, annotated TCRs were further analysed at the level of specific ORF or position within ORF. Depth was the summed frequency of annotated unique rearrangements, while breadth was defined as annotated unique rearrangements over total unique productive rearrangements. TCR breadth was compared between groups using two-sided Wilcoxon rank-sum tests. Imported from immuneACCESS, the table was reduced by TCRdb to in-frame sequences with V and J called. These copies leave out some clones; in studies compared against another copy, an unresolved V gene accounts for under half, and the cause of the remainder is not known. V and J calls and clone size are as listed in that table; D and trimming were resolved from the DNA. The sample records 510,000 or so clones, approximately 88% of which are singletons. The top ten clones comprise around 13% of the sample.

This record belongs to a study of Ad26.COV2.S vaccination and SARS-CoV-2 variants (dated by TCRdb to the early 2020s). Some background on the complete study: Vaccine-arm donors came from COV1001, a multicentre, randomized, double-blind, placebo-controlled phase I-IIa trial of Ad26.COV2.S in healthy adults. Ad26.COV2.S was given intramuscularly at 5x10^10 or 1x10^11 viral particles, as a single shot or as two shots 56 days apart. The specificity and breadth of SARS-CoV-2-reactive T cell receptors after Ad26.COV2.S vaccination were assessed by TCRbeta repertoire sequencing. The TCR-sequenced set comprised around 30 samples: around 20 Ad26.COV2.S vaccine recipients, 5 placebo recipients and 8 SARS-CoV-2 convalescent individuals. Trial participants were randomized into five groups of five: low-dose or high-dose Ad26.COV2.S given once or twice, or placebo on both occasions. Blinding of investigators to trial group allocation was maintained during experiments and outcome assessment. What the study reported, not specific to this receptor: The study lacked the statistical power to compare responses across vaccine doses or regimens. Comparable non-spike TCR breadth was observed between vaccine and placebo recipients, consistent with only spike being contained in the vaccine. The authors noted that the TCR breadth and depth analyses may have underestimated total T cell responses. Substantial breadth of spike-specific CD8+ and CD4+ T cell responses was reported after vaccination. Higher spike-specific TCR breadth was observed in Ad26.COV2.S recipients than in placebo recipients (P = 0.0014).

A distance of 5 bases separates the germline ends of V and J, which lose 0 bases and 5 bases respectively. The CDR1 and CDR2 encoded by the germline V gene are MNHEY and SVGEGT. The CDR3 numbers 13 residues from cysteine through phenylalanine. Only CDR3 DNA remains: 39 bases, in frame from the first base. The sequence was collected from a person between 18 and 60 years old who received the Ad26.COV2.S COVID-19 vaccine or a placebo. This sequence uses TRBV6-2 or TRBV6-3 and TRBJ1-5, with no confident D gene call. Sequenced material: peripheral blood, taken in a trial of Ad26.COV2.S vaccine versus placebo. The DNA sequence is given as TGTGCCAGCAGTTACTCGGGCTATCAGCCCCAGCATTTT. Translated, it reads CASSYSGYQPQHF.